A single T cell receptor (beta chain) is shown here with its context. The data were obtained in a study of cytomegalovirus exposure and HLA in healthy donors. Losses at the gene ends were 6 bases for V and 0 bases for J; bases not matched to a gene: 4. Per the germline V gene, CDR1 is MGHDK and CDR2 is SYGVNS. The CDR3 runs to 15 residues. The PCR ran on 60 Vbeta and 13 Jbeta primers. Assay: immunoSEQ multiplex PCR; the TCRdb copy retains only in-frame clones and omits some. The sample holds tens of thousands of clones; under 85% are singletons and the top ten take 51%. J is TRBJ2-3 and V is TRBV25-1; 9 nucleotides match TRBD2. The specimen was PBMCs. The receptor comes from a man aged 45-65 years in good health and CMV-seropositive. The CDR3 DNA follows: TGTGCCAGCAGAAGCGGGGGGTATAGCACAGATACGCAGTATTTT. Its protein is CASRSGGYSTDTQYF.